These 13 T cell receptor beta chains came from one sample sequenced in a study of cytomegalovirus exposure and HLA in healthy donors. PCR primers comprised 60 Vbeta and 13 Jbeta primers. TCRdb's table, derived via immunoSEQ multiplex PCR, lists solely in-frame clones and lacks some. This table holds about 82,000 clones, around 77% found once. Material: PBMCs. The receptors were gathered from a man between 50 and 59 years old in good health and CMV-seronegative.

The chain is built from TRBV6-6 and TRBJ2-5; possible D gene TRBD2, 6 bases. The DNA matches TRBJ2-7 better at its end, which makes the J call doubtful. This CDR3 is built from 13 residues. Germline V gene data show CDR1 as MNHNY and CDR2 as SVGAGI (reference sequence). CDR3 loop: CASSRGTSYEQYF. The DNA of the CDR3 is TGTGCCAGCAGTCGGGGGACCTCCTACGAGCAGTACTTC.

The chain recombines TRBV18 with TRBJ2-5, with a tentative D call TRBD2 (5 bases). CDR3 length: 13 residues. CDR1 is KGHSH, CDR2 LQKENI, per germline. The V end was cut by 3 bases, the J end by 4 bases, with 9 bases between. The CDR3 sequence: CASSPREPETQYF. In DNA form, the CDR3 reads TGTGCCAGCTCACCCCGGGAACCAGAGACCCAGTACTTC. Full variable domain (missing parts from reference TRBV18 and TRBJ2-5): NAGVMQNPRHLVRRRGQEARLRCSPMKGHSHVYWYRQLPEEGLKFMVYLQKENIIDESGMPKERFSAEFPKEGPSILRIQQVVRGDSAAYFCASSPREPETQYFGPGTRLLVL.

The chain combines TRBV2 with TRBJ2-1, with 7 bases fitting TRBD2. V shed 4 bases, J shed 2 bases, and the junction held 5 bases outside the gene matches. CDR3 length equals 15 residues. The germline V gene has CDR1 SNHLY and CDR2 FYNNEI. The CDR3 DNA follows: TGTGCCAGCAGTGGAGGCGGGGGTACCTACAATGAGCAGTTCTTC. The encoded protein is CASSGGGGTYNEQFF.

The sample holds a few counts of this clone. The chain combines TRBV5-4 with TRBJ2-2; D perhaps matches TRBD1 (6 bases). The V gene's germline CDR1 is SGHNT and CDR2 YYREEE (reference sequence). This CDR3 region has 16 residues. Trimming removed 0 bases from V and 4 bases from J, with 13 bases in between. The CDR3: CASSLVATRGTGELFF. Written as DNA, the CDR3 is TGTGCCAGCAGCTTGGTCGCGACCAGGGGCACCGGGGAGCTGTTTTTT. Supplemented by reference TRBV5-4 and TRBJ2-2, the full variable domain reads ETGVTQSPTHLIKTRGQQVTLRCSSQSGHNTVSWYQQALGQGPQFIFQYYREEENGRGNFPPRFSGLQFPNYSSELNVNALELDDSALYLCASSLVATRGTGELFFGEGSRLTVL.

The chain combines TRBV2 with TRBJ2-5; 8 bases agree with TRBD1. This CDR3 spans 13 amino acids. Trimming removed 4 bases from V and 4 bases from J; junction bases left unmatched: 2. Germline V lookup: CDR1 SNHLY, CDR2 FYNNEI. The CDR3 reads CASSGTGRETQYF. The CDR3 DNA sequence: TGTGCCAGCAGTGGGACAGGGCGAGAGACCCAGTACTTC.

This clone was detected only once. This rearrangement joins TRBV4-3 to TRBJ2-3; 12 bases align to TRBD2. Germline CDR1 reads LGHNA; CDR2 reads YSLEER. The ends lost 4 bases at V and 2 bases at J; junction bases unmatched: 10. The CDR3 runs 18 residues. The chain's CDR3 is CASSPRGTSGGITDTQYF. In DNA, the CDR3 is TGCGCCAGCAGCCCTAGAGGCACTAGCGGGGGGATCACAGATACGCAGTATTTT.

This clone has a single count. The chain employs TRBV6-5 and TRBJ2-1; the D is unclear. V was shortened by 7 bases and J by 2 bases, with 15 bases between the two germline ends. This CDR3 contains 15 residues. Germline values: CDR1 MNHEY, CDR2 SVGAGI. CDR3 region: CASKPGRRAYNEQFF. CDR3 DNA: TGTGCCAGCAAACCCGGCCGACGGGCCTACAATGAGCAGTTCTTC.

The chain uses TRBV5-1 and TRBJ2-2; no reliable D call. The CDR3 covers 14 residues. V gave up 4 bases and J gave up 1 base, with 8 bases separating them. The germline gives CDR1 SGHRS, CDR2 YFSETQ. The chain's CDR3 is CASSSNGNTGELFF. The CDR3 nucleotides read TGCGCCAGCAGCAGCAACGGGAACACCGGGGAGCTGTTTTTT.

This clone was seen a handful of times. Here the CDR3 reads CASKTGQGNTEAFF. CDR3 DNA sequence: TGTGCCAGCAAGACGGGACAGGGGAACACTGAAGCTTTCTTT. V gene TRBV6-5 combines with J gene TRBJ1-1, with 9 bases aligning to TRBD1. V trimming: 7 bases; J trimming: 1 base; junction bases outside the gene matches: 4. The CDR3 covers 14 residues. Germline loops: CDR1 MNHEY, CDR2 SVGAGI.

The chain carries TRBV21-1 and TRBJ2-5; TRBD2, the table's D call, lacks a check against the DNA. TRBV21-1 is a recognized pseudogene. There are 14 residues in the CDR3. The CDR3 protein is CASSKAGGGETQYF. DNA for the CDR3: TGTGCCAGCAGCAAAGCAGGCGGGGGGGAGACCCAGTACTTC.

The chain has TRBV30 and TRBJ2-7; 15 positions match TRBD2. The ends lost 2 bases at V and 4 bases at J; junction bases unmatched: 3. The CDR3 extends over 15 amino acids. In germline, CDR1 is GTSNPN, CDR2 SVGIG (reference sequence). The CDR3: CAWSFGTSGRYEQYF. DNA for the CDR3: TGTGCCTGGAGTTTCGGGACTAGCGGGAGGTACGAGCAGTACTTC.

The V gene is TRBV5-5, the J gene TRBJ2-7; the D gene is possibly TRBD1 (5 bases). This CDR3 is built from 12 residues. Germline assignment: CDR1 SGHKS and CDR2 YYEKEE (reference sequence). With 2 bases removed from V and 4 bases from J, the gap between germline ends came to 7 bases. DNA for the CDR3: TGTGCCAGCAGCTTCTCAGGGTACGAGCAGTACTTC. The encoded protein is CASSFSGYEQYF. Looking up the rest from reference TRBV5-5 and TRBJ2-7 gives the full variable domain: DAGVTQSPTHLIKTRGQQVTLRCSPISGHKSVSWYQQVLGQGPQFIFQYYEKEERGRGNFPDRFSARQFPNYSSELNVNALLLGDSALYLCASSFSGYEQYFGPGTRLTVT.

The chain links TRBV7-9 to TRBJ1-1; 10 positions match TRBD1. With V trimmed by 4 bases and J by 13 bases, 6 bases remained unmatched. Looked up from germline, CDR1 is SEHNR and CDR2 is FQNEAQ (reference sequence). CDR3 length equals 12 residues. CDR3 residues: CASSSDRGPGFF. CDR3 nucleotides: TGTGCCAGCAGCTCTGACAGGGGGCCGGGTTTCTTT.